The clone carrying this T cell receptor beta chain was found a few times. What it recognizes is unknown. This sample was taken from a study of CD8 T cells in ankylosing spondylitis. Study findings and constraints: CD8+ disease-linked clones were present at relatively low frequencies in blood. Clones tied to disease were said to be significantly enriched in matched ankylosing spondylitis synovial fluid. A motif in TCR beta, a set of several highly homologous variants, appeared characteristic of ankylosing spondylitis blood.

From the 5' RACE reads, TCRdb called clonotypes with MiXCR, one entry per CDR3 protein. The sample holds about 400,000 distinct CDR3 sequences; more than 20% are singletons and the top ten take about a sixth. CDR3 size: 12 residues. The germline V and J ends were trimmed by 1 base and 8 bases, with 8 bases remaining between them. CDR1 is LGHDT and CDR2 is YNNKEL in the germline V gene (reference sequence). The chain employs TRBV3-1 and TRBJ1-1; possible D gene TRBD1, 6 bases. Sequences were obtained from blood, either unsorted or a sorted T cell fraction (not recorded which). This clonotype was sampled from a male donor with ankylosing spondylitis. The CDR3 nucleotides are TGTGCCAGCAGCCAAGGGGGACACGAAGCTTTCTTT. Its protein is CASSQGGHEAFF.